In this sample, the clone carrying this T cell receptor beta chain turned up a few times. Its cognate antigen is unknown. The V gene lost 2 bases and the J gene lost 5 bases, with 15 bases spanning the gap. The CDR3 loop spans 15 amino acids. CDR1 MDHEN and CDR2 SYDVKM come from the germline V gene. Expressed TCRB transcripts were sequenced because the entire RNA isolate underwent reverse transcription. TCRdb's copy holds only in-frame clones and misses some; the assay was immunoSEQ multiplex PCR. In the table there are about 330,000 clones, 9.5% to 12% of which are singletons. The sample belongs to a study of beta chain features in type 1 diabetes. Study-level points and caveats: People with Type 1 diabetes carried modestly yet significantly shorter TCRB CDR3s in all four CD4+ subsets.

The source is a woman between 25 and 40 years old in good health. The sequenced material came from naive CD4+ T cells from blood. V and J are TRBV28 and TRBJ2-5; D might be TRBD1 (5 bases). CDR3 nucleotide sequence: TGTGCCAGCAGTTTACGTTGGGGCCTGCAGGAGACCCAGTACTTC. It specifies CASSLRWGLQETQYF. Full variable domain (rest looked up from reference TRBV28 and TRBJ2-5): DVKVTQSSRYLVKRTGEKVFLECVQDMDHENMFWYRQDPGLGLRLIYFSYDVKMKEKGDIPEGYSVSREKKERFSLILESASTNQTSMYLCASSLRWGLQETQYFGPGTRLLVL.